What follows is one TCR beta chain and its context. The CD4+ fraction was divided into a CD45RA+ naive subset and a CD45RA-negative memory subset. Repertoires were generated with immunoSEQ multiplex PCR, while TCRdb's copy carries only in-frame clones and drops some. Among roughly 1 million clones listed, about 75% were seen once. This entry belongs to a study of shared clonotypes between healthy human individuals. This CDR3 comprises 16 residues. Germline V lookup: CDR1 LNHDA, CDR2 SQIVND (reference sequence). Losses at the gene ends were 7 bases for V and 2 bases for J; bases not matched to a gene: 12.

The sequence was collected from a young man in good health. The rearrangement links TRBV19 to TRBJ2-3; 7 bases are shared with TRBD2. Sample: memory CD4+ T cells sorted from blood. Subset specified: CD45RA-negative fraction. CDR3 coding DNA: TGTGCCAGTACCTCTACCGGCGGGGGAACCACAGATACGCAGTATTTT. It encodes CASTSTGGGTTDTQYF.